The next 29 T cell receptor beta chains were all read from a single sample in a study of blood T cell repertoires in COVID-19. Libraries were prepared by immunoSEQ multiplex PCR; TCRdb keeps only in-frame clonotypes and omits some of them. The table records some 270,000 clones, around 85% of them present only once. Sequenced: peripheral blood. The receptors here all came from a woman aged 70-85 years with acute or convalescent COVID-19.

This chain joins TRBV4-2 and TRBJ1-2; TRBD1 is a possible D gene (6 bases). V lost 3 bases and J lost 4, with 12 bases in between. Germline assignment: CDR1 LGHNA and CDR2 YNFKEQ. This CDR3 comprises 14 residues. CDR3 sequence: CASSHDRRAYGYTF. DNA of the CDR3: TGTGCCAGCAGCCACGACAGGCGGGCCTATGGCTACACCTTC.

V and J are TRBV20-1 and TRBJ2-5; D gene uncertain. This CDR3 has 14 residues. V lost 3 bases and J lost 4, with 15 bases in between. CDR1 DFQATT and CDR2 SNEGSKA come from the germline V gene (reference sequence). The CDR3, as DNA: TGCAGTGCTAGTGGCGAGGCTACTCCAGAGACCCAGTACTTC. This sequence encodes CSASGEATPETQYF.

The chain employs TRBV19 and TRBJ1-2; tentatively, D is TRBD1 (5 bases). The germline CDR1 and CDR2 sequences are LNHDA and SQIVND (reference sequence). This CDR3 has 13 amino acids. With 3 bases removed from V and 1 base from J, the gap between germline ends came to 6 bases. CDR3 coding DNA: TGTGCCAGTAGTATCGACAGTAACTATGGCTACACCTTC. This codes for CASSIDSNYGYTF.

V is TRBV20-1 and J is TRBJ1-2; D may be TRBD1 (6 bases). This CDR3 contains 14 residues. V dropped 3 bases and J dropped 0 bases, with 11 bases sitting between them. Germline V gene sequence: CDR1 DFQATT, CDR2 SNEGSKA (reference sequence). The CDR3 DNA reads TGCAGTGCTAGTGGGGGCGCCTCTAACTATGGCTACACCTTC. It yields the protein CSASGGASNYGYTF.

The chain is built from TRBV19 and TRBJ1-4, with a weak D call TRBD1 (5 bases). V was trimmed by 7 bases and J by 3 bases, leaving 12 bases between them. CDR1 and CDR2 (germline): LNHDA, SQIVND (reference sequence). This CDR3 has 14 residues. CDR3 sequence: CASTQTVSNEKLFF. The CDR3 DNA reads TGTGCCAGTACCCAGACAGTTTCTAATGAAAAACTGTTTTTT.

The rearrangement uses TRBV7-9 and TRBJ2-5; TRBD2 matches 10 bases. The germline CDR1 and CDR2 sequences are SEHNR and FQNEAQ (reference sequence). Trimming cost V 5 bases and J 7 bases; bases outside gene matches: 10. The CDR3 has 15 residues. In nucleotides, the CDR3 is TGTGCCAGCAGCCCCGAAGCGGGGGGGACTTCGACCCAGTACTTC. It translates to CASSPEAGGTSTQYF.

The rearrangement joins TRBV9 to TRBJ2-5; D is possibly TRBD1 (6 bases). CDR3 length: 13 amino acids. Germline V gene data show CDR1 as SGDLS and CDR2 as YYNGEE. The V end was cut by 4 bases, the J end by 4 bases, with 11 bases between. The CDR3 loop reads CASSLPGAETQYF. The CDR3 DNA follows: TGTGCCAGCAGCTTGCCAGGGGCAGAGACCCAGTACTTC.

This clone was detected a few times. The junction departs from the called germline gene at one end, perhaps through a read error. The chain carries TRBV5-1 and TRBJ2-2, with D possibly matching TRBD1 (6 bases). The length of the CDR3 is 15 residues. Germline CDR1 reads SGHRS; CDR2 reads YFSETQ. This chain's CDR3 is CATSMSTGNAGELFF. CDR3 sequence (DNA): TGCGCGACCAGCATGTCAACAGGGAACGCCGGGGAGCTGTTTTTT.

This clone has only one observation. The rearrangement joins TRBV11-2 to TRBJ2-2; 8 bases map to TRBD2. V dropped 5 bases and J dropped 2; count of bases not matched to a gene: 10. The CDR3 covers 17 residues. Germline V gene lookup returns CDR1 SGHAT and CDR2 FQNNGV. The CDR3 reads CASSPRGGRANTGELFF. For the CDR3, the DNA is TGTGCCAGCAGCCCACGGGGGGGCAGGGCTAACACCGGGGAGCTGTTTTTT.

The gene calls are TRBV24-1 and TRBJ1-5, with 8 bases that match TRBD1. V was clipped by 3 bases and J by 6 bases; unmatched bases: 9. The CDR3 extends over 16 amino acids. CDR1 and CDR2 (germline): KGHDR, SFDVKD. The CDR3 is CATSDTSDRGGQPQHF. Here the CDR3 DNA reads TGTGCCACCAGTGATACTTCAGACAGGGGCGGTCAGCCCCAGCATTTT.

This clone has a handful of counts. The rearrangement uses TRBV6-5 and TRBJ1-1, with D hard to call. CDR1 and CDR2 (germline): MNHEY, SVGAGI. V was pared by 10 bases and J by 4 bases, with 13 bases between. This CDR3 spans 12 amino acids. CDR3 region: CATRTDFTEAFF. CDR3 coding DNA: TGTGCCACCCGGACGGACTTCACTGAAGCTTTCTTT.

DNA for the CDR3: TGTGCCAGCAGCCCCTGGTCCGGACACCGAGGCGACGAGCAGTACTTC. It yields the protein CASSPWSGHRGDEQYF. The chain employs TRBV5-6 and TRBJ2-7, with D possibly TRBD1 on 5 matching bases. In germline, CDR1 is SGHDT, CDR2 YYEEEE. The CDR3 extends over 16 amino acids. Trimming took off 4 bases at V and 5 bases at J, with 22 bases between the two ends. Variable domain in full (rest from reference TRBV5-6 and TRBJ2-7): DAGVTQSPTHLIKTRGQQVTLRCSPKSGHDTVSWYQQALGQGPQFIFQYYEEEERQRGNFPDRFSGHQFPNYSSELNVNALLLGDSALYLCASSPWSGHRGDEQYFGPGTRLTVT.

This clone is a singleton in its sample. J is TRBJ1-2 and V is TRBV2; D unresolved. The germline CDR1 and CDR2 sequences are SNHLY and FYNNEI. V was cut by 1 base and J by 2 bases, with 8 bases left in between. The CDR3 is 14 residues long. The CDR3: CASSEEPLNYGYTF. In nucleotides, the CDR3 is TGTGCCAGCAGTGAAGAGCCGCTAAACTATGGCTACACCTTC.

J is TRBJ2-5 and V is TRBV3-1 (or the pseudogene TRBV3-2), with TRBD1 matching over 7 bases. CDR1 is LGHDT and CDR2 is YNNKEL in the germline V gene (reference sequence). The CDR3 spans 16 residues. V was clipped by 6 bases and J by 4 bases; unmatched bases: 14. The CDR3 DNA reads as TGTGCCAGCAGTCTGAGGGGCCAGGGGGAGAGAGAGACCCAGTACTTC. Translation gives CASSLRGQGERETQYF.

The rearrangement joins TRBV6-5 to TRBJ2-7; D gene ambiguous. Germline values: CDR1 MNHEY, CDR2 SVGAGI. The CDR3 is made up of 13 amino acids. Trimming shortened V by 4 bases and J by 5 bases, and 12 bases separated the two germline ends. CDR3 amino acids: CASSLQLVDEQYF. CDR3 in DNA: TGTGCCAGCAGTTTACAGTTAGTGGACGAGCAGTACTTC.

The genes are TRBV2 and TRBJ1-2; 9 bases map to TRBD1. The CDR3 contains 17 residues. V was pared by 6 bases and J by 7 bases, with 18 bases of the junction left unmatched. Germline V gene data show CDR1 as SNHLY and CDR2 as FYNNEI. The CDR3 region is CASSAGTGLSPLSGYTF. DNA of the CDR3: TGTGCCAGCAGCGCCGGGACAGGGCTTTCTCCCCTAAGTGGCTACACCTTC.

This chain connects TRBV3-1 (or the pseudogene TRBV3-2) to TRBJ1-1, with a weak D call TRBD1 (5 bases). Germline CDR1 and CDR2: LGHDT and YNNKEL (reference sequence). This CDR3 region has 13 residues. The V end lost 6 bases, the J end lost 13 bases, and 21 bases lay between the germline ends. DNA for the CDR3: TGTGCCAGCAGTCGAGGGACTGCCCAGGATGGTTTCTTT. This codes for CASSRGTAQDGFF.

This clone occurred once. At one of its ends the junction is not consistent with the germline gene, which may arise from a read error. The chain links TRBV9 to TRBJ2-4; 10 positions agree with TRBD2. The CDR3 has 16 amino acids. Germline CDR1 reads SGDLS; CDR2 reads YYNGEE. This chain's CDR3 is CASSVATSGATNIQYF. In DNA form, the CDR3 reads TGTGCCAGCAGCGTAGCAACTAGCGGGGCCACAAACATTCAGTACTTC.

The CDR3 bases are TGCGCCAGCAGCTTGATTTTCTGGACAGGGGGTACATTCAGCTCCTACGAGCAGTACTTC. This translates into CASSLIFWTGGTFSSYEQYF. The chain has TRBV5-1 and TRBJ2-7, with 10 bases that match TRBD1. Germline loops: CDR1 SGHRS, CDR2 YFSETQ. This CDR3 has 20 residues. With 1 base clipped from V and 0 bases from J, the junction kept 16 bases outside the gene matches.

CDR3 sequence: CASSVKTGADTQYF. The CDR3 coding sequence is TGTGCCAGTAGTGTCAAGACAGGGGCAGATACGCAGTATTTT. The chain recombines TRBV19 with TRBJ2-3, with 8 bases lining up with TRBD1. CDR1 is LNHDA and CDR2 is SQIVND in the germline V gene (reference sequence). Trimming at V came to 5 bases and at J to 4 bases, leaving 5 bases not matched to a gene. This CDR3 has 14 residues.

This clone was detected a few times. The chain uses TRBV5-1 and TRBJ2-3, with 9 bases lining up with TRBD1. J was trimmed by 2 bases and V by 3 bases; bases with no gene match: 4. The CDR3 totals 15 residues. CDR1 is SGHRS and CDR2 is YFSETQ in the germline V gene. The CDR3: CASSSQGAYTDTQYF. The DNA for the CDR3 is TGCGCCAGCAGCTCACAGGGGGCCTACACAGATACGCAGTATTTT. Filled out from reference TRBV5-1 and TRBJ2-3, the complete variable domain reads KAGVTQTPRYLIKTRGQQVTLSCSPISGHRSVSWYQQTPGQGLQFLFEYFSETQRNKGNFPGRFSGRQFSNSRSEMNVSTLELGDSALYLCASSSQGAYTDTQYFGPGTRLTVL.

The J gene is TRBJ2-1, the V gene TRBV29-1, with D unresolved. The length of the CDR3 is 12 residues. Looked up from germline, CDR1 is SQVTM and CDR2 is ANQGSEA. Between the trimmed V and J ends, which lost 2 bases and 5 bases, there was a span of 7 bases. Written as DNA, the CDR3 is TGCAGCGTTGAACCCCTAGACAATGAGCAGTTCTTC. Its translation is CSVEPLDNEQFF.

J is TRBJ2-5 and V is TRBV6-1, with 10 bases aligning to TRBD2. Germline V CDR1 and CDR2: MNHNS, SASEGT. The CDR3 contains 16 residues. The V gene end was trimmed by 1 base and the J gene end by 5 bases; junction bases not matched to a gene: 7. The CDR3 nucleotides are TGTGCCAGCAGTGAAGTAGAGCGGGGGGGGCGGGAGACCCAGTACTTC. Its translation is CASSEVERGGRETQYF.

The CDR3 here is CASGSLGDSECEKLFF. CDR3 nucleotide sequence: TGTGCTAGTGGTAGCCTTGGGGACAGCGAGTGTGAAAAACTGTTTTTT. The gene calls are TRBV12-5 and TRBJ1-4; 7 nucleotides match TRBD1. Germline lookup yields CDR1 LGHNT and CDR2 FRNRAP. This CDR3 is built from 16 residues. The ends lost 5 bases at V and 7 bases at J; junction bases unmatched: 13.

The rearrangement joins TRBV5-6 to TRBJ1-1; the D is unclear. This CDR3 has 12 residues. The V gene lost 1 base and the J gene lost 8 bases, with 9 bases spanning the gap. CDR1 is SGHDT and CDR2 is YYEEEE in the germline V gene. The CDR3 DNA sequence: TGTGCCAGCAGCTTGAGAGGTGACGAAGCTTTCTTT. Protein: CASSLRGDEAFF.

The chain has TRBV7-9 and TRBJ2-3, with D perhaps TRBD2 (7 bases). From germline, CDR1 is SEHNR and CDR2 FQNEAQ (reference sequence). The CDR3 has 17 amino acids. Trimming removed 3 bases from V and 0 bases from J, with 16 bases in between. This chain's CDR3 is CASSFRGGALSTDTQYF. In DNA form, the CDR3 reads TGTGCCAGCAGCTTTAGAGGGGGGGCCCTCAGCACAGATACGCAGTATTTT.

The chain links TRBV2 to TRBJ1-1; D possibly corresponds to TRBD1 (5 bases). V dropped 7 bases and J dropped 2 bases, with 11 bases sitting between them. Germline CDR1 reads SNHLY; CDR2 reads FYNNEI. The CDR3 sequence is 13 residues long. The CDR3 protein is CASKGEVNTEAFF. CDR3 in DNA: TGTGCCAGCAAAGGGGAGGTCAACACTGAAGCTTTCTTT.

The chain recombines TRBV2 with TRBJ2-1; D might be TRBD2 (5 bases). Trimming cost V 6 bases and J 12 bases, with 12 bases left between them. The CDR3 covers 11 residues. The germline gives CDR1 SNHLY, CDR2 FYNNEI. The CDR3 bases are TGTGCCAGCAGGGAGGAATCGGGGCAGTTCTTC. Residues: CASREESGQFF.

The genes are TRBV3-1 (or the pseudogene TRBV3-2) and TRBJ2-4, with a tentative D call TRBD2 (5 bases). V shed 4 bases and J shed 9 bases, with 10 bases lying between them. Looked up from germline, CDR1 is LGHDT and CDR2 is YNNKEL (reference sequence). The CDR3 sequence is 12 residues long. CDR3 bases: TGTGCCAGCAGCCCGACCGAGGGCATTCAGTACTTC. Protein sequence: CASSPTEGIQYF.